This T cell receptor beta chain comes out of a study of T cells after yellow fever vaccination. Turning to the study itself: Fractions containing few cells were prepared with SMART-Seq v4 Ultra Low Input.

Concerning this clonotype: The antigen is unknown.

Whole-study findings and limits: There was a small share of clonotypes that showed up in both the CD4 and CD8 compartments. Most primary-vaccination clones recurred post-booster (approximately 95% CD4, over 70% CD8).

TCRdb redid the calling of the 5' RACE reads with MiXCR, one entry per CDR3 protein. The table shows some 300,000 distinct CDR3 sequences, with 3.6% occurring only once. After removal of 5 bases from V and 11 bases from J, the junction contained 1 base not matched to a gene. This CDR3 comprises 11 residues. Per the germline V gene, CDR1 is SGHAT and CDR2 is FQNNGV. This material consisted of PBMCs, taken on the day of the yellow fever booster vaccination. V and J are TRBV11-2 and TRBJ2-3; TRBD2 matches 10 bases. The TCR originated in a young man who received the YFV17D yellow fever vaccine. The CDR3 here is CASSSGGGQYF. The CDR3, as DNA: TGTGCCAGCAGCAGCGGGGGGGGGCAGTATTTT.